The count of the clone carrying this T cell receptor beta chain is one. The sample belongs to a study of blood T cell repertoires in COVID-19. Sequencing was performed with immunoSEQ multiplex PCR; in TCRdb, only in-frame clones are kept and a portion is missing. Altogether some 390,000 clones are present, more than 75% being singletons, with the ten largest covering about 2.3%. V dropped 5 bases and J dropped 2; count of bases not matched to a gene: 10. Germline CDR1 reads SGHRS; CDR2 reads YFSETQ. This CDR3 is built from 16 residues. Sequences were obtained from peripheral blood. The chain combines TRBV5-1 with TRBJ1-2; TRBD1 aligns across 9 bases. The source of this sequence is a woman between 55 and 75 years old with COVID-19, enrolled during active disease. CDR3 loop: CASRYPRDRENYGYTF. The DNA for the CDR3 is TGCGCCAGCAGATACCCTCGGGACAGGGAAAACTATGGCTACACCTTC. The full variable domain, in which reference TRBV5-1 and TRBJ1-2 provide the parts outside the CDR3, is KAGVTQTPRYLIKTRGQQVTLSCSPISGHRSVSWYQQTPGQGLQFLFEYFSETQRNKGNFPGRFSGRQFSNSRSEMNVSTLELGDSALYLCASRYPRDRENYGYTFGSGTRLTVV.